This T cell receptor (beta chain) was identified during a study of blood T cell repertoires in COVID-19. Per the original methods: Amplification from reference gene primers served as the basis for estimated nucleated cell counts. The assay was immunoSEQ multiplex PCR, and TCRdb's table has in-frame clones only and misses some. V and J calls and clone size are those listed in that table; D and trimming were worked out from the DNA. The sample holds approximately 150,000 clones, approximately 87% seen once. Trimming pared 5 bases from V and 6 bases from J, leaving 13 bases between. The CDR3 loop spans 13 amino acids. Per germline, CDR1 KGHDR and CDR2 SFDVKD.

The sample taken for sequencing was PBMCs or T cells enriched from blood (not recorded which). The sequence came from a man in his sixties who had recovered from COVID-19. The chain combines TRBV24-1 with TRBJ2-7; D is perhaps TRBD1 (5 bases). The CDR3 protein is CATSVGLPGEQYF. The CDR3 DNA reads TGTGCCACCAGTGTGGGGCTTCCGGGCGAGCAGTACTTC.